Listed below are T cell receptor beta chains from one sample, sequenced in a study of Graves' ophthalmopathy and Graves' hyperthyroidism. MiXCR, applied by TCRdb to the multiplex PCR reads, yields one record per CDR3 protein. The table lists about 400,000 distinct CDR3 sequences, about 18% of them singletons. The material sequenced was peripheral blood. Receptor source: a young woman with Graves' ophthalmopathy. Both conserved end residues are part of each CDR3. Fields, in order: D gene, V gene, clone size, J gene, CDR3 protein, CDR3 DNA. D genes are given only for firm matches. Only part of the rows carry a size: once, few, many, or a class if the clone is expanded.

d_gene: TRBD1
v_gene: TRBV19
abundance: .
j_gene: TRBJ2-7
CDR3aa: CASMTGAMNEQYF
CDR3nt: TGTGCCAGTATGACAGGGGCGATGAACGAGCAGTACTTC

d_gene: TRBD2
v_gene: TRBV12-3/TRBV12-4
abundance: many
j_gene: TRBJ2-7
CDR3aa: CASSLVRLAGGPNYEQYF
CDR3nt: TGTGCCAGCAGTTTAGTTCGGCTAGCGGGAGGGCCAAACTACGAGCAGTACTTC

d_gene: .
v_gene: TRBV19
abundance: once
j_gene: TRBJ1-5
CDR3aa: CASSIRGAGNQPQHF
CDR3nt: TGTGCCAGTAGTATTCGGGGGGCGGGCAATCAGCCCCAGCATTTT

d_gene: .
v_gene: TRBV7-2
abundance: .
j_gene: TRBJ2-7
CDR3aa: CASSSIGGPYEQYF
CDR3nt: TGTGCCAGCAGCTCCATAGGAGGGCCCTACGAGCAGTACTTC

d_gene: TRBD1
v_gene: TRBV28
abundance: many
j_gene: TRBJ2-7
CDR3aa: CASSSQPGQGDPNEQYF
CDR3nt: TGTGCCAGCAGTTCACAACCGGGACAGGGGGATCCTAACGAGCAGTACTTC

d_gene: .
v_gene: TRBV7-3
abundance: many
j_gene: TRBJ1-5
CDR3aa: CASSLTSLGPQHF
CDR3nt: TGTGCCAGCAGCTTAACCTCCTTAGGGCCCCAGCATTTT

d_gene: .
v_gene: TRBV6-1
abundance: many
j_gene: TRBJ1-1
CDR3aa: CASSELTREGEAFF
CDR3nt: TGTGCCAGCAGTGAATTAACGAGGGAAGGTGAAGCTTTCTTT

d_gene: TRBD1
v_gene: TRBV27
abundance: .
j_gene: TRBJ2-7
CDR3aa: CASSRTGGLAYEQYF
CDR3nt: TGTGCCAGCAGCCGCACAGGGGGACTGGCCTACGAGCAGTACTTC

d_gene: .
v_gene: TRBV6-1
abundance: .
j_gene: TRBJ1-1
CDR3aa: CASSKGGYRARTEAFF
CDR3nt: TGTGCCAGCTCCAAAGGAGGTTACAGGGCCCGGACTGAAGCTTTCTTT

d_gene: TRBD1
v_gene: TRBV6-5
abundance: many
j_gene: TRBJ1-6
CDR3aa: CASSLRDSFNSPLHF
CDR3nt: TGTGCCAGCAGTTTGCGGGACAGCTTTAATTCACCCCTCCACTTT

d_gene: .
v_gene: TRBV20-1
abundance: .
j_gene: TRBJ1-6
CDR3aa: CSVWAGRNSPLHF
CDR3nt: TGCAGTGTATGGGCAGGAAGGAATTCACCCCTCCACTTT

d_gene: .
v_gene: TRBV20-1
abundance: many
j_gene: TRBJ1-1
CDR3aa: CSALREGENTEAFF
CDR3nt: TGCAGCGCCCTTAGGGAAGGGGAGAACACTGAAGCTTTCTTT

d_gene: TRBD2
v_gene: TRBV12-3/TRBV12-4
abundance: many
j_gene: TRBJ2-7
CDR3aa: CASSLKSGGAISYEQYF
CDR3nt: TGTGCCAGCAGTTTAAAATCGGGAGGCGCTATATCCTACGAGCAGTACTTC

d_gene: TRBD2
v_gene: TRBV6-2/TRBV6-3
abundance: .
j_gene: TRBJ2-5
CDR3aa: CASGRTSLGETQYF
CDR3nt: TGTGCCAGCGGCAGGACTAGCCTAGGGGAGACCCAGTACTTC

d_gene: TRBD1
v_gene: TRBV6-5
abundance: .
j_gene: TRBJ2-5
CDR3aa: CASSLSTGVGEETQYF
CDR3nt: TGTGCCAGCAGTCTCTCGACAGGGGTCGGCGAGGAGACCCAGTACTTC